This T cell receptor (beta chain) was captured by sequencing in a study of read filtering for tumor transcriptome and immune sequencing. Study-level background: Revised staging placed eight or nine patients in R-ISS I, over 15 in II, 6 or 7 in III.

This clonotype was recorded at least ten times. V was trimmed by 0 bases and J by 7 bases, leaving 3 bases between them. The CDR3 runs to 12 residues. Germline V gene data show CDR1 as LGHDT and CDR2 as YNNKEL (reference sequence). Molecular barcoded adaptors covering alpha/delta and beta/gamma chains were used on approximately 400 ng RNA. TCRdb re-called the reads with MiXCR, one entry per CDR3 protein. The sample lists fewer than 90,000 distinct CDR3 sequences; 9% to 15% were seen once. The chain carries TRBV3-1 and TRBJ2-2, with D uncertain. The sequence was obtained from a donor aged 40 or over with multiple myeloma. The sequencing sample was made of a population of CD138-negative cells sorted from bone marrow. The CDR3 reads CASSQEFGELFF. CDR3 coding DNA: TGTGCCAGCAGCCAAGAATTCGGGGAGCTGTTTTTT.